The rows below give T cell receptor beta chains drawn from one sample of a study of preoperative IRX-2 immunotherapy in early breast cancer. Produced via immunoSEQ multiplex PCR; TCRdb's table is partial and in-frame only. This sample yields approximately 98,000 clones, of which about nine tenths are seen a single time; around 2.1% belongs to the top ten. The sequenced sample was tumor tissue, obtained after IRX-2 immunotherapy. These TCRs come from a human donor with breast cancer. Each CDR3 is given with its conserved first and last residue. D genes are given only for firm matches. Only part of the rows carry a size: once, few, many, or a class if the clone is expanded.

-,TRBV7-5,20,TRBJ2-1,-,TGTGCCAGCAGCTTATACGGGACAGGGGTACTAGCGGGCTCCTACAATGAGCAGTTCTTC,CASSLYGTGVLAGSYNEQFF
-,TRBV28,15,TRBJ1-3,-,TGTGCCAGCAGTCCGGCAGGTCCTCGGGGGGACACCATATATTTT,CASSPAGPRGDTIYF
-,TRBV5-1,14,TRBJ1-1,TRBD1,TGCGCCAGCAGCTTAAACATACAGGGGACTGAAGCTTTCTTT,CASSLNIQGTEAFF
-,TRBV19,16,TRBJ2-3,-,TGTGCCAGTAGTCTCTTGGGGCAGGGAGGTACAGATACGCAGTATTTT,CASSLLGQGGTDTQYF
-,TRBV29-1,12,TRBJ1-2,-,TGCAGCGTTGAAATCCAGAACTATGGCTACACCTTC,CSVEIQNYGYTF
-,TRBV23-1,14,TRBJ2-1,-,TGCGCCAGCAGCTTGGTTTCCGGGTTCGATGAGCAGTTCTTC,CASSLVSGFDEQFF
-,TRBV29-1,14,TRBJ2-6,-,TGCAGCGTTCGTCCAGGGAGTGGGGCCAACGTCCTGACTTTC,CSVRPGSGANVLTF
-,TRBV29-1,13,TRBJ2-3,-,TGCAGCGTTGTCTGGCGAAGCACAGATACGCAGTATTTT,CSVVWRSTDTQYF
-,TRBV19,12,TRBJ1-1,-,TGTGCCAGTGCCGACAGTAACACTGAAGCTTTCTTT,CASADSNTEAFF
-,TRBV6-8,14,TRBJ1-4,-,TGTGCCAGCAGTTCCCCCTCGCGGGGTGAAAAACTGTTTTTT,CASSSPSRGEKLFF
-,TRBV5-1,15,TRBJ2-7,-,TGCGCCAGCAGCCGTACCCCGTCAGCTCCCTACGAGCAGTACTTC,CASSRTPSAPYEQYF
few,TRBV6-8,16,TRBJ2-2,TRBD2,TGTGCCCCGGGACTAGCGGGAGTTCGTGACACCGGGGAGCTGTTTTTT,CAPGLAGVRDTGELFF
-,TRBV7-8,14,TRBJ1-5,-,TGTGCCAGCAGTTTAGTCAATAGCAATCAGCCCCAGCATTTT,CASSLVNSNQPQHF
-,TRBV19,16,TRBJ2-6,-,TGTGCCAGTAGGTCACCACAGCTCTCTGGGGCCAACGTCCTGACTTTC,CASRSPQLSGANVLTF
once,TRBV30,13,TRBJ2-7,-,TGTGCCTGGGGTAAAAACCGATACACAGAGCAGTACTTC,CAWGKNRYTEQYF
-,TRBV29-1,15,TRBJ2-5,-,TGCAGCGTCGAGGGGACGCCGGATACCGAAGAGACCCAGTACTTC,CSVEGTPDTEETQYF
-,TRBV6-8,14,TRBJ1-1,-,TGTGCCAGCAGTAACACAGGGCTGAGCACTGAAGCTTTCTTT,CASSNTGLSTEAFF
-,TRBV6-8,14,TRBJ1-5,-,TGTGCCAGCAATGAAAGGTTGAGCAATCAGCCCCAGCATTTT,CASNERLSNQPQHF
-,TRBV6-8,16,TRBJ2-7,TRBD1,TGTGCCAGCAGTCCCATACCAGGACAGGACCTCAACGAGCAGTACTTC,CASSPIPGQDLNEQYF
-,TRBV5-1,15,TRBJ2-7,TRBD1,TGCGCCAGCAGTGCCGGGACAGGGGGGAATAGTGAGCAGTACTTC,CASSAGTGGNSEQYF
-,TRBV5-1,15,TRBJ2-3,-,TGCGCCAGCTCCGCTAGGCAAGCTAGCACAGATACGCAGTATTTT,CASSARQASTDTQYF
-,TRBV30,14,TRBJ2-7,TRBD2,TGTGCCTGGAGTGAGGCCGGACTAGCGATTCCGCAGTACTTC,CAWSEAGLAIPQYF
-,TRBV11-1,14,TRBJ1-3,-,TGTGCCAGCAGCTTCCGGAAATCTGGAAACACCATATATTTT,CASSFRKSGNTIYF
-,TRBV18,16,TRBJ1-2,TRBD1,TGTGCCAGCTCCCGTGGGACAGGGGGCGCCAGCTATGGCTACACCTTC,CASSRGTGGASYGYTF
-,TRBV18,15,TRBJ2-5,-,TGTGCCAGCTCACCAGTGGGAGGAGGGTCAGTGACCCAGTACTTC,CASSPVGGGSVTQYF
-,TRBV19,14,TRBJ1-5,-,TGTGCCAGTAGTGCCAACAGATTCAATCAGCCCCAGCATTTT,CASSANRFNQPQHF
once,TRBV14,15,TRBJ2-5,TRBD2,TGTGCCAGCAGTCGCTTAGCGGGAGCAGGGGAGACCCAGTACTTC,CASSRLAGAGETQYF
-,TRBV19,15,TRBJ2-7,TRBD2,TGTGCCAGTAGCCCTACTAGCGGGGGAACTCACGAGCAGTACTTC,CASSPTSGGTHEQYF
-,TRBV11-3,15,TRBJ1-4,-,TGTGCCAGCACCCAAGGGGGGGGAGCTAATGAAAAACTGTTTTTT,CASTQGGGANEKLFF
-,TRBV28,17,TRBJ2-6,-,TGTGCCAGCAGTCCAACCGGGGCGGTCTCTGGGGCCAACGTCCTGACTTTC,CASSPTGAVSGANVLTF
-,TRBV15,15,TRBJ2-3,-,TGTGCCACCAGCAGAGGATTCGGGCCAACAGATACGCAGTATTTT,CATSRGFGPTDTQYF
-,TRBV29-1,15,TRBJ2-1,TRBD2,TGCAGCGTTGGTGAGCGGGAGGGCCTTAGGAAGGAGCAGTTCTTC,CSVGEREGLRKEQFF
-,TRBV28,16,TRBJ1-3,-,TGTGCCAGCAGTTTAATGGGGGCGGTCACTGGAAACACCATATATTTT,CASSLMGAVTGNTIYF
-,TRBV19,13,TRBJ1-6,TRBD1,TGTGCCAGCGGATTACAGGGGAGCTCACCCCTCCACTTT,CASGLQGSSPLHF
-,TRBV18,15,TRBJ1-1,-,TGTGCCAGCTCACCGCCAAACAGGGTGAACACTGAAGCTTTCTTT,CASSPPNRVNTEAFF
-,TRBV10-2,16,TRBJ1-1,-,TGCGCCAGCAGTGGGGGCGGGGGAACCAAGAACACTGAAGCTTTCTTT,CASSGGGGTKNTEAFF
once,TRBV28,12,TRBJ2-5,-,TGTGCCAGCGGCCAGGGTAGGGAGACCCAGTACTTC,CASGQGRETQYF
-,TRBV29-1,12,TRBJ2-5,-,TGCAGCGTAGATCTAGGGGAAGAGACCCAGTACTTC,CSVDLGEETQYF
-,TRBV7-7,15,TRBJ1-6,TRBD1,TGTGCCAGCAGCCAAAGGGACAGGGGTTCTTCACCCCTCCACTTT,CASSQRDRGSSPLHF
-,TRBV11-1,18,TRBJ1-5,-,TGTGCCAGCAGCTGGTCCGGGACCCCCGGAGGAGGCAATCAGCCCCAGCATTTT,CASSWSGTPGGGNQPQHF
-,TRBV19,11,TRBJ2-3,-,TGTGCCAGTAGTACCGGAGATACGCAGTATTTT,CASSTGDTQYF
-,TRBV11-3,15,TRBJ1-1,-,TGTGCCAGCAGCCCGACATCATCGGGTGTCATTGAAGCTTTCTTT,CASSPTSSGVIEAFF
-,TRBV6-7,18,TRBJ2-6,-,TGTGCCAGCGGAGTGAGTCTCCCCCTAACGCCTGGGGCCAACGTCCTGACTTTC,CASGVSLPLTPGANVLTF
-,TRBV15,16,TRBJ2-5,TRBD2,TGTGCCACCAGCCCTTCTCTAGCGGGGATACCCAAGACCCAGTACTTC,CATSPSLAGIPKTQYF
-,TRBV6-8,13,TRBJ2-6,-,TGTGCCAGCAGACTCACTCCGGCCAACGTCCTGACTTTC,CASRLTPANVLTF
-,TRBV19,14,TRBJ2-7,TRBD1,TGTGCCAGTAGTACCGGGACAGGGGGCTACGAGCAGTACTTC,CASSTGTGGYEQYF
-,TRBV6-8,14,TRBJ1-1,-,TGTGCCAGCAGTGAGGTATCGGGGAACACTGAAGCTTTCTTT,CASSEVSGNTEAFF
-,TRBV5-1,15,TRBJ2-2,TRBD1,TGCGCCAGCAGCTCGACAGGGCGGTCCGCCGGGGAGCTGTTTTTT,CASSSTGRSAGELFF
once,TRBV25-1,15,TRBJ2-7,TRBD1,TGTGCCAGCAGTTTAGGGACAGGCCGCTCCTACGAGCAGTACTTC,CASSLGTGRSYEQYF
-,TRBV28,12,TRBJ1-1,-,TGTGCCTCAGCAGGAATGAACACTGAAGCTTTCTTT,CASAGMNTEAFF
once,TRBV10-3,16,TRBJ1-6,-,TGTGCCATCAGTGAGTCGTATCAGACGGGGAATTCACCCCTCCACTTT,CAISESYQTGNSPLHF